These T cell receptor beta chains were read from a single sample in a study of OX40 agonist ivuxolimab in advanced cancers. The assay was immunoSEQ multiplex PCR, and TCRdb's table has in-frame clones only and misses some. The sample yields under 25,000 clones, roughly four fifths seen once. Sequenced material: CD4+ or CD8+ T cells sorted from blood, taken in a trial of the OX40 agonist ivuxolimab. Receptor source: an adult with an advanced solid tumor such as melanoma, head and neck, liver or kidney cancer. The CDR3 runs from the conserved cysteine through the conserved F or W. D genes are given only for firm matches. Clone size is given for some rows only: seen once, a few or many times, or a class if the clone is expanded.

>TRBJ1-5|NA|NA|TRBV19
TGTGCCAGTAGTATACGGGGTAGTCAGCCCCAGCATTTT
CASSIRGSQPQHF
>TRBJ1-5|NA|NA|TRBV28
TGTGCCAGCAGTTTCGGTAGGGGGAGTGGCAATCAGCCCCAGCATTTT
CASSFGRGSGNQPQHF
>TRBJ2-3|NA|NA|TRBV10-1
TGCGCCAGCAGTGAGTCCGGGATTGGCACAGATACGCAGTATTTT
CASSESGIGTDTQYF
>TRBJ2-7|NA|NA|TRBV28
TGTGCCAGCAGGGGCGGGGCGGATTCCGACGGGTGGGAGCAGTACTTC
CASRGGADSDGWEQYF
>TRBJ1-2|NA|NA|TRBV5-1
TGCGCCAGCAGCCCCACGACAGCTAACTATGGCTACACCTTC
CASSPTTANYGYTF
>TRBJ1-5|NA|NA|TRBV30
TGTGCCTGGACCCCAATCCAGAGGGCCTATAGCAATCAGCCCCAGCATTTT
CAWTPIQRAYSNQPQHF
>TRBJ1-2|NA|NA|TRBV5-1
TGCGCCAGCAGCTTGGGACCTGGGTATGGCTACACCTTC
CASSLGPGYGYTF
>TRBJ1-1|NA|NA|TRBV6-5
TGTGCCAGCCAGCCTGGGGGCACCAAGAACACTGAAGCTTTCTTT
CASQPGGTKNTEAFF
>TRBJ1-1|TRBD1|NA|TRBV6-6
TGTGCCAGCAGTTCAAGACAGGGCGGCACTGAAGCTTTCTTT
CASSSRQGGTEAFF
>TRBJ2-3|NA|NA|TRBV7-8
TGTGCCAGCAGCGCAAGACAGGGCACAGATACGCAGTATTTT
CASSARQGTDTQYF
>TRBJ2-6|NA|NA|TRBV5-7
TGTGCCAGCAGCTCAGGGTTCGGGGCCAACGTCCTGACTTTC
CASSSGFGANVLTF
>TRBJ1-3|NA|NA|TRBV6-6
TGTGCCAGCAGTTACGGAGGGATCTCTGGAAACACCATATATTTT
CASSYGGISGNTIYF
>TRBJ2-7|NA|NA|TRBV19
TGTGCCAGCAGGGACGGAACCTACGAGCAGTACTTC
CASRDGTYEQYF
>TRBJ1-6|NA|few|TRBV7-9
TGTGCCAGCAGCTTAGAACCGGCTAAGACTTCACCCCTCCACTTT
CASSLEPAKTSPLHF
>TRBJ2-5|NA|few|TRBV25-1
TGTGCCAGCAGTGATGGTAGGGTAGTGGAGACCCAGTACTTC
CASSDGRVVETQYF
>TRBJ2-1|NA|NA|TRBV12-5
TGTGCTAGTGGTTTGAACAGGGTGGATGAGCAGTTCTTC
CASGLNRVDEQFF
>TRBJ2-1|TRBD1|few|TRBV9
TGTGCCAGCAGCGCCCTAGCCGGGACAGGGGGGAATGAGCAGTTCTTC
CASSALAGTGGNEQFF
>TRBJ1-2|NA|NA|TRBV9
TGTGCCAGCAGCGTAGGTAGGGTGTTCTATGGCTACACCTTC
CASSVGRVFYGYTF
>TRBJ2-2|NA|NA|TRBV9
TGTGCCAGCAGCGCTACACAAACTAACACCGGGGAGCTGTTTTTT
CASSATQTNTGELFF
>TRBJ2-5|NA|NA|TRBV9
TGTGCCAGCAGCCCGCGCGACCAAGAGACCCAGTACTTC
CASSPRDQETQYF
>TRBJ2-1|TRBD1|once|TRBV6-5
TGTGCCAGCAGTCACCGGGACAGGTACAATGAGCAGTTCTTC
CASSHRDRYNEQFF
>TRBJ2-1|TRBD2|NA|TRBV2
TGTGCCAGCGCTAGCGGGAGTTGGGAGTTCTTC
CASASGSWEFF
>TRBJ1-2|TRBD1|few|TRBV5-1
TGCGCCAGCAGCTTGATTTCTCCGGGACAGGGGGCCTATGGCTACACCTTC
CASSLISPGQGAYGYTF
>TRBJ2-5|NA|NA|TRBV5-1
TGCGCCAGCAGCGTGGGACCTAACCTCCAAGAGACCCAGTACTTC
CASSVGPNLQETQYF
>TRBJ1-1|NA|NA|TRBV30
TGTGCCTGGAGTGAGGCAGGACACACTGAAGCTTTCTTT
CAWSEAGHTEAFF
>TRBJ1-4|NA|NA|TRBV7-3
TGTGCCAGCAGCTTGCGGGGTGAAAAACTGTTTTTT
CASSLRGEKLFF
>TRBJ2-3|NA|NA|TRBV9
TGTGCCAGCAGCGTAGCTACTGGACAAGGCACAGATACGCAGTATTTT
CASSVATGQGTDTQYF
>TRBJ1-5|TRBD1|NA|TRBV28
TGTGCCAGCAGCCCCGGGACAGGGGTAGTTCAGCCCCAGCATTTT
CASSPGTGVVQPQHF
>TRBJ1-2|TRBD1|NA|TRBV6-5
TGTGCCAGCAGTTATTTGGACAGGCGAAACTATGGCTACACCTTC
CASSYLDRRNYGYTF
>TRBJ2-5|NA|few|TRBV25-1
TGTGCCAGCAGTGAATGGTTAGGCAGAATCAAAGAGACCCAGTACTTC
CASSEWLGRIKETQYF
>TRBJ2-1|NA|NA|TRBV7-9
TGTGCCAGCAGCGAGAGCTCCTACAATGAGCAGTTCTTC
CASSESSYNEQFF
>TRBJ2-5|NA|NA|TRBV6-1
TGTGCCAGCAGCTCCCAAGGGCAGGGCGAGACCCAGTACTTC
CASSSQGQGETQYF
>TRBJ2-7|NA|few|TRBV27
TGTGCCAGCAGTTGGACCAGGGGAGGCTACGAGCAGTACTTC
CASSWTRGGYEQYF
>TRBJ1-2|NA|NA|TRBV10-3
TGTGCCATCAGTGAAAGGGGCAGCCCTAACTATGGCTACACCTTC
CAISERGSPNYGYTF
>TRBJ1-2|TRBD1|NA|TRBV5-5
TGTGCCAGCAGCTTGCGGGACAGGGGCTACACCTTC
CASSLRDRGYTF
>TRBJ2-6|NA|NA|TRBV2
TGTGCCAGCTTGGGGTGGTCGGTCTCTGGGGCCAACGTCCTGACTTTC
CASLGWSVSGANVLTF
>TRBJ1-2|NA|NA|TRBV6-5
TGTGCCAGCAGTTACGGGGGTGGATTCGGCTACACCTTC
CASSYGGGFGYTF
>TRBJ2-5|NA|NA|TRBV5-1
TGCGCCAGCAAGGCGGGGCCGCAATACCAAGAGACCCAGTACTTC
CASKAGPQYQETQYF
>TRBJ2-3|NA|NA|TRBV18
TGTGCCAGCTCTCCTAGGACAGCTGGCACAGATACGCAGTATTTT
CASSPRTAGTDTQYF
>TRBJ2-2|TRBD2|NA|TRBV13
TGTGCCAGCAGCTTAAGACTAGCGGGGGTCCACACCGGGGAGCTGTTTTTT
CASSLRLAGVHTGELFF
>TRBJ2-3|TRBD2|NA|TRBV7-2
TGTGCCAGCAGCTTAGAACTAGCGGGAGGCCGGCATTATTTT
CASSLELAGGRHYF
>TRBJ1-5|TRBD1|NA|TRBV28
TGTAGGACAGGACTTCTCAATAGCAATCAGCCCCAGCATTTT
CRTGLLNSNQPQHF